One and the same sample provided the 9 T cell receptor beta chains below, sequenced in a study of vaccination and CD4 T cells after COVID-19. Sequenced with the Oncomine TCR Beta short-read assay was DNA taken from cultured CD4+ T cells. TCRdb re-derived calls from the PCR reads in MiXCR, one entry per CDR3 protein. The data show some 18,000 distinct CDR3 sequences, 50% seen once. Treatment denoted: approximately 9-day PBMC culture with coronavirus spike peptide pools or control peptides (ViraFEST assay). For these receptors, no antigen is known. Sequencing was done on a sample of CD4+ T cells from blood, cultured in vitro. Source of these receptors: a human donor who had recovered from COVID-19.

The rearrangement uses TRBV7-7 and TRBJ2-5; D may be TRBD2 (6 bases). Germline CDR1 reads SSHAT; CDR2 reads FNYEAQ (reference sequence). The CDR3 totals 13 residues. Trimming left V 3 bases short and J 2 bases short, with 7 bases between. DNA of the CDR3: TGTGCCAGCAGCTTTGGACTACAAGAGACCCAGTACTTC. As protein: CASSFGLQETQYF.

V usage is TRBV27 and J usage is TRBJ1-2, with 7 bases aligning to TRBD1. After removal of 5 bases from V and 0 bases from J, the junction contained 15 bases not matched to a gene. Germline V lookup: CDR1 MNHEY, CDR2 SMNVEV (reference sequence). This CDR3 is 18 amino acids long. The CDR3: CASSPLTGTITANYGYTF. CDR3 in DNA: TGTGCCAGCAGTCCCCTGACAGGGACTATTACAGCTAACTATGGCTACACCTTC.

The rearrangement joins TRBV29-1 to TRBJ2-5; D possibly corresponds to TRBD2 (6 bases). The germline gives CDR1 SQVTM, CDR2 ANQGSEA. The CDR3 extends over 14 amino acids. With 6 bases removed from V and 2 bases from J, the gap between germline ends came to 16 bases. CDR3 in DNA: TGCAGCGTCGTCGGATGGCGGGGTCAAGAGACCCAGTACTTC. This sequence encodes CSVVGWRGQETQYF.

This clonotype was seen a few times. The CDR3 DNA is TGTGCCAGCACCCCCGGTGGAGCCGCGAACACCGGGGAGCTGTTTTTT. Amino acid sequence: CASTPGGAANTGELFF. The chain uses TRBV5-4 and TRBJ2-2; D is ambiguous. Germline V CDR1 and CDR2: SGHNT, YYREEE (reference sequence). CDR3 length equals 16 residues. V was cut by 6 bases and J by 0 bases, with 15 bases left in between.

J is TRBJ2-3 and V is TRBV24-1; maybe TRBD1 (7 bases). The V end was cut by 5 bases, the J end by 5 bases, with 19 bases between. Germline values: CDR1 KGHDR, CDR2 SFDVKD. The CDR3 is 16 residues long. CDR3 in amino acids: CATSGSRAGGKDTQYF. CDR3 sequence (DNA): TGTGCCACCAGTGGCTCTAGGGCAGGGGGGAAAGATACGCAGTATTTT.

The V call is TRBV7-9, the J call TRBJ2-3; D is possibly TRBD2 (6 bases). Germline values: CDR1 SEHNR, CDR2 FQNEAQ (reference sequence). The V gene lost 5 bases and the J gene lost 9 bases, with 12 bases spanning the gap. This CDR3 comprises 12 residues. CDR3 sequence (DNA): TGTGCCAGCAGCCGGGACTCTCCAACGCAGTATTTT. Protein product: CASSRDSPTQYF.

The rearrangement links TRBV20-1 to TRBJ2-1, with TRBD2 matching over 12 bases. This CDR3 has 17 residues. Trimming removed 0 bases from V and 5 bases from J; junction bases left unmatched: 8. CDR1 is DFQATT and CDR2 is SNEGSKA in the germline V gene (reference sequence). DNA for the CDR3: TGCAGTGCTAGAGATACTAGCGGGAGGCCCCCCCACAATGAGCAGTTCTTC. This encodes CSARDTSGRPPHNEQFF.

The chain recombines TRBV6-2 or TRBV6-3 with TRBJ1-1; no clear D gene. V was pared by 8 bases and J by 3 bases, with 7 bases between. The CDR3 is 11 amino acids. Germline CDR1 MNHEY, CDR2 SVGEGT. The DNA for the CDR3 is TGTGCCAGCTGTGAGGACACTGAAGCTTTCTTT. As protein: CASCEDTEAFF.

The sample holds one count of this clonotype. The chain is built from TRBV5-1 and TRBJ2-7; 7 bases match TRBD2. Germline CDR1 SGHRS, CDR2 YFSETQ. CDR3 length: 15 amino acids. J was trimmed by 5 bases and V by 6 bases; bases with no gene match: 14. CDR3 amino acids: CASTRSAGRSHEQYF. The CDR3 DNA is TGCGCCAGCACCCGGTCAGCGGGACGGTCCCACGAGCAGTACTTC.